The text below deals with one T cell receptor (beta chain). This CDR3 spans 12 amino acids. Trimming pared 3 bases from V and 2 bases from J, leaving 3 bases between. The germline V gene encodes CDR1 SGDLS and CDR2 YYNGEE. TCRdb's table, derived via immunoSEQ multiplex PCR, lists solely in-frame clones and lacks some. The sample lists under 200,000 clones; roughly 84% were seen once. This sample stems from a study of blood T cell repertoires in COVID-19. Specimen: PBMCs or T cells enriched from blood (not recorded which). The rearrangement joins TRBV9 to TRBJ1-3; D is undetermined. The TCR was taken from a woman in her sixties or seventies who had recovered from COVID-19. This CDR3 reads CASSAAGNTIYF. The CDR3, as DNA: TGTGCCAGCAGCGCCGCTGGAAACACCATATATTTT.